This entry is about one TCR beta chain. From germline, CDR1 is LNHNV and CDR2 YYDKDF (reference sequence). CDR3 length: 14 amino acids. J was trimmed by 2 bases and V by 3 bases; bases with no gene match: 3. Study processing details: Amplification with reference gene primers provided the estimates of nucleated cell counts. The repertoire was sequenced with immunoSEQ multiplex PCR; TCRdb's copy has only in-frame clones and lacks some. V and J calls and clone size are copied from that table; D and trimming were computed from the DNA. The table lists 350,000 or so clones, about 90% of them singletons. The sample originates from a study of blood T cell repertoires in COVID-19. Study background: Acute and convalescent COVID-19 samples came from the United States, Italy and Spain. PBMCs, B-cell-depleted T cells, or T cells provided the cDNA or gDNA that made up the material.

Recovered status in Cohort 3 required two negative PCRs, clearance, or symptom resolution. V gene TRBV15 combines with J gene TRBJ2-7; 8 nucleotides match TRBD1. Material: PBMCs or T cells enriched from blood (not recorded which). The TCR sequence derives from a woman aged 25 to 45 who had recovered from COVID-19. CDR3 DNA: TGTGCCACCAGCAGGAGGGGACAGGCCTACGAGCAGTACTTC. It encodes CATSRRGQAYEQYF.